Listed below are T cell receptor beta chains from one sample, sequenced in a study of shared clonotypes between healthy human individuals. Here immunoSEQ multiplex PCR was the method, and the copy in TCRdb shows in-frame clones only, minus some. The sample includes around 980,000 clones, approximately 80% of them seen just once. Sequencing was carried out using memory CD4+ T cells from PBMCs. Receptor source: a young man in good health. Some clones in this sample may be carry-over from other donors' samples. Each CDR3 is given with its conserved first and last residue. A D gene is named only where the DNA matches it firmly. Some rows mark clone size as missing; the rest say once, few, many or name a class of expanded clone.

CDR3aa	CDR3nt	v_gene	abundance	d_gene	j_gene
CASSLDLTRGTGELFF	TGCGCCAGCAGCTTGGACCTCACGCGGGGCACCGGGGAGCTGTTTTTT	TRBV5-1	.	.	TRBJ2-2
CASTQMSNQPQHF	TGTGCCAGCACTCAAATGAGCAATCAGCCCCAGCATTTT	TRBV28	.	.	TRBJ1-5
CASSLDRSSGYTF	TGTGCCAGCAGCTTAGACAGGAGTTCTGGCTACACCTTC	TRBV7-9	.	.	TRBJ1-2
CASSQGGSNQPQHF	TGTGCCAGCAGCCAGGGAGGTAGCAATCAGCCCCAGCATTTT	TRBV28	.	.	TRBJ1-5
CAWSGQYQGAQHF	TGTGCCTGGAGTGGACAGTACCAAGGGGCCCAGCATTTT	TRBV30	.	.	TRBJ1-5
CAWSKTGTNQPQHF	TGTGCCTGGAGCAAGACAGGGACTAATCAGCCCCAGCATTTT	TRBV30	.	TRBD1	TRBJ1-5
CSAEAGGGSAEAFF	TGCAGCGCCGAGGCAGGGGGCGGTAGCGCTGAAGCTTTCTTT	TRBV29-1	.	TRBD1	TRBJ1-1
CASSPQSSSYEQYF	TGCGCCAGCAGTCCACAATCTAGCTCCTACGAGCAGTACTTC	TRBV5-1	once	.	TRBJ2-7
CSVESVGGGGYGYTF	TGCAGCGTTGAATCGGTAGGGGGCGGCGGCTATGGCTACACCTTC	TRBV29-1	.	TRBD1	TRBJ1-2
CASSPPGTLGETQYF	TGTGCCAGCAGCCCCCCGGGGACATTGGGGGAGACCCAGTACTTC	TRBV7-9	.	.	TRBJ2-5
CAWSVQAGYGYTF	TGTGCCTGGAGTGTGCAGGCGGGCTATGGCTACACCTTC	TRBV30	.	.	TRBJ1-2
CASSLTTSAPGEQYF	TGCGCCAGCAGCTTGACGACTAGCGCCCCTGGGGAGCAGTACTTC	TRBV5-1	.	TRBD2	TRBJ2-7
CASSSTGTGISAF	TGTGCCAGCAGTTCCACTGGGACAGGGATATCAGCCTTC	TRBV6-6	.	TRBD1	TRBJ2-7
CASSFDRGRTEAFF	TGTGCCAGCAGTTTCGACAGGGGGAGGACTGAAGCTTTCTTT	TRBV2	.	TRBD1	TRBJ1-1
CASSQRVGDRGQFTDTQYF	TGCGCCAGCAGCCAAAGGGTCGGGGACAGGGGACAGTTCACAGATACGCAGTATTTT	TRBV4-3	.	TRBD1	TRBJ2-3
CASSLALGNSRYTF	TGTGCCAGCAGCTTAGCCCTGGGGAACAGTCGCTACACCTTC	TRBV7-9	many	.	TRBJ1-2
CASSLVGGYEQYF	TGTGCCAGCAGCCTTGTGGGGGGCTACGAGCAGTACTTC	TRBV6-1	.	.	TRBJ2-7
CASRPDSFYGYTF	TGTGCCAGCAGACCGGACAGCTTCTATGGCTACACCTTC	TRBV6-6	.	.	TRBJ1-2
CAISASPGGSRQPQHF	TGTGCCATCAGTGCCTCCCCAGGGGGTTCGCGTCAGCCCCAGCATTTT	TRBV10-3	.	TRBD1	TRBJ1-5
CASSQTGGLRGETQYF	TGCGCCAGCAGTCAAACAGGGGGCCTGAGAGGGGAGACCCAGTACTTC	TRBV5-1	once	TRBD1	TRBJ2-5
CAWSPTYGYTF	TGTGCCTGGAGTCCTACCTATGGCTACACCTTC	TRBV30	.	.	TRBJ1-2
CASSLQGSTYEQYF	TGTGCCAGCAGCCTTCAGGGGTCTACCTACGAGCAGTACTTC	TRBV11-3	.	.	TRBJ2-7
CSVGWGAREQFF	TGCAGCGTTGGCTGGGGGGCGCGTGAGCAGTTCTTC	TRBV29-1	few	.	TRBJ2-1
CSVGGSSPSSYNEQFF	TGCAGCGTTGGAGGTTCTAGCCCCAGCTCCTACAATGAGCAGTTCTTC	TRBV29-1	.	.	TRBJ2-1
CASSTRQGSDEQYF	TGTGCCAGCAGCACCAGACAGGGGAGTGACGAGCAGTACTTC	TRBV7-6	.	TRBD1	TRBJ2-7
CATSARETQYF	TGTGCCACCAGTGCCCGGGAGACCCAGTACTTC	TRBV15	.	.	TRBJ2-5
CASSGQGWSTEAFF	TGTGCCAGCAGTGGACAGGGGTGGTCCACTGAAGCTTTCTTT	TRBV6-1	.	TRBD1	TRBJ1-1
CASSLEGIRFTGELFF	TGCGCCAGCAGCCTCGAGGGTATTCGGTTCACCGGGGAGCTGTTTTTT	TRBV4-1	.	.	TRBJ2-2
CSALYQETQYF	TGCAGTGCTTTGTACCAAGAGACCCAGTACTTC	TRBV20-1	.	.	TRBJ2-5
CASSLSGSNQPQHF	TGTGCCAGCAGCTTATCGGGCAGCAATCAGCCCCAGCATTTT	TRBV5-6	.	.	TRBJ1-5
CASSGGPSYNEQFF	TGTGCCAGCAGTGGCGGACCTTCCTACAATGAGCAGTTCTTC	TRBV6-1	.	.	TRBJ2-1
CASSSRGGMNTEAFF	TGTGCCAGCAGCTCCCGGGGGGGGATGAACACTGAAGCTTTCTTT	TRBV7-2	many	.	TRBJ1-1
CSDRPSDLAKNIQYF	TGCAGCGATAGACCCTCGGATCTAGCCAAAAACATTCAGTACTTC	TRBV29-1	.	.	TRBJ2-4
CASRAGLGYNEQFF	TGTGCCAGCAGAGCCGGACTCGGGTACAATGAGCAGTTCTTC	TRBV2	.	.	TRBJ2-1
CASSEETGNTHQPQHF	TGTGCCAGCAGTGAAGAGACAGGGAACACCCATCAGCCCCAGCATTTT	TRBV6-1	.	TRBD1	TRBJ1-5
CASSPRPAWTNTGELFF	TGCGCCAGCAGCCCGCGGCCGGCGTGGACGAACACCGGGGAGCTGTTTTTT	TRBV4-3	.	.	TRBJ2-2
CAITTRTSGTYEQYF	TGTGCCATTACGACGAGGACTAGCGGGACCTACGAGCAGTACTTC	TRBV28	.	TRBD2	TRBJ2-7
CAWSVAGLPSGNTIYF	TGTGCCTGGAGTGTAGCGGGGCTCCCCTCTGGAAACACCATATATTTT	TRBV30	.	.	TRBJ1-3
CASSGNGLNTEAFF	TGTGCCAGCAGTGGGAACGGGCTTAACACTGAAGCTTTCTTT	TRBV6-1	.	.	TRBJ1-1
CASSRPGQSEAFF	TGCGCCAGCAGCCGCCCGGGACAGAGTGAAGCTTTCTTT	TRBV5-1	.	TRBD1	TRBJ1-1